The sequence of this T cell receptor beta chain was determined in a study of cytomegalovirus exposure and HLA in healthy donors. The study ran its PCR with 60 Vbeta and 13 Jbeta primers. Here immunoSEQ multiplex PCR was the method, and the copy in TCRdb shows in-frame clones only, minus some. The table lists about 130,000 clones, around three quarters of them singletons. The CDR3 is 15 amino acids. V dropped 5 bases and J dropped 4; count of bases not matched to a gene: 9. Germline assignment: CDR1 LNHDA and CDR2 SQIVND (reference sequence). Findings and limits, study-wide: Listed as cytomegalovirus-associated were 170 or so TCR beta chains.

A note on this clone: The target antigen is unknown.

This receptor was identified in a female donor in good health and CMV-seronegative. The chain uses TRBV19 and TRBJ2-3, with TRBD1 matching 7 bases. The sequencing input was PBMCs. Written as DNA, the CDR3 is TGTGCCAGTAGTCACCTGACAGGGTTTGCAGATACGCAGTATTTT. Translating gives CASSHLTGFADTQYF.